The 13 T cell receptor beta chains below come from one sample, sequenced in a study of T cell repertoires in cytomegalovirus infection. TCRdb ran MiXCR on the reads and lists one entry per CDR3 protein. This sample has hundreds of thousands of distinct CDR3 sequences, with 30% to 40% found just once. Antigen specificity for these receptors is unknown. Here the sequenced sample was cultured PBMCs, taken from culture after CMV antigen stimulation. Every receptor here comes from a human donor in good health (CMV status not recorded). Some clones in this sample may be carry-over from other donors' samples.

The chain has TRBV27 and TRBJ2-3, with D unclear. Germline V lookup: CDR1 MNHEY, CDR2 SMNVEV (reference sequence). The CDR3 runs to 13 residues. The V end lost 5 bases, the J end lost 6 bases, and 12 bases lay between the germline ends. CDR3 region: CASSPSQGDTQYF. The CDR3, as DNA: TGTGCCAGCAGTCCCTCCCAAGGGGATACGCAGTATTTT.

The chain carries TRBV12-3 or TRBV12-4 and TRBJ2-1, with 11 bases lining up with TRBD2. CDR3 length: 15 residues. V gave up 8 bases and J gave up 2 bases; unmatched junction bases: 5. The DNA for the CDR3 is TGTGCCAGCTGTAGACTAGCGGGGACCTACAATGAGCAGTTCTTC. This sequence encodes CASCRLAGTYNEQFF.

This clonotype occurred a few times. The rearrangement uses TRBV28 and TRBJ2-7; 10 bases fit TRBD2. The V and J ends lost 10 bases and 4 bases, in that order; junction bases with no gene match: 16. Germline V gene data show CDR1 as MDHEN and CDR2 as SYDVKM. The CDR3 covers 16 residues. The CDR3 reads CAMKSGRAMLLYEQYF. The CDR3 coding sequence is TGTGCCATGAAGAGCGGGAGGGCGATGTTATTATACGAGCAGTACTTC.

This clonotype was counted only a few times. V is TRBV7-8 and J is TRBJ2-1; no reliable D call. The CDR3 is 13 residues long. V lost 5 bases to trimming and J lost 8 bases, with 13 bases between them. CDR1 and CDR2 from the germline V gene are SGHVS and FQNEAQ. CDR3 in DNA: TGTGCCAGCAGCCCGACGATGGTCCATGAGCAGTTCTTC. It specifies CASSPTMVHEQFF.

The sample holds a few counts of this clonotype. This chain connects TRBV12-3 or TRBV12-4 to TRBJ2-7; 7 nucleotides align to TRBD1. J gave up 3 bases and V 6 bases, and 14 bases lay outside the gene matches. The CDR3 loop spans 16 amino acids. Written as DNA, the CDR3 is TGTGCCAGCAGCCTTTGGGTAGACAGGGATCTCTACGAGCAGTACTTC. Its protein product is CASSLWVDRDLYEQYF.

The J gene is TRBJ1-1, the V gene TRBV7-2; TRBD1 matches at 8 bases. This CDR3 has 14 residues. Germline CDR1 reads SGHTA; CDR2 reads FQGNSA. The J segment lost 4 bases and the V segment lost 3 bases, leaving 4 bases of the junction unmatched. The CDR3 DNA is TGTGCCAGCAGCTTCACGACAGGGGTCACTGAAGCTTTCTTT. Translated: CASSFTTGVTEAFF.

In its sample, this clonotype was seen many times. The gene calls are TRBV7-9 and TRBJ1-4; D gene ambiguous. Trimming took 5 bases from V and 6 from J, leaving 13 bases between them. The CDR3 runs to 14 residues. Per germline, CDR1 SEHNR and CDR2 FQNEAQ (reference sequence). CDR3 loop: CASSPTDGDEKLFF. In DNA form, the CDR3 reads TGTGCCAGCAGCCCTACCGACGGTGATGAAAAACTGTTTTTT.

The chain combines TRBV7-6 with TRBJ2-1; weak D call: TRBD2 (5 bases). This CDR3 region has 16 residues. V dropped 0 bases and J dropped 6 bases, with 15 bases sitting between them. Germline CDR1 is SGHVS and CDR2 is FNYEAQ. The CDR3 DNA reads as TGTGCCAGCAGCTTAGCGCCCACTAGATTTGGCAATGAGCAGTTCTTC. Translating gives CASSLAPTRFGNEQFF.

This clonotype was observed a few times. This chain's CDR3 is CASSSRTGGDTQYF. In nucleotides, the CDR3 is TGTGCCAGCAGCTCACGGACAGGGGGGGATACGCAGTATTTT. This chain links TRBV7-2 with TRBJ2-3; 10 nucleotides agree with TRBD1. Germline CDR1 is SGHTA and CDR2 is FQGNSA. The CDR3 extends over 14 amino acids. The V segment lost 4 bases and the J segment 6 bases; nucleotides outside the gene matches: 4.

In this sample, this clonotype turned up a few times. This sequence joins TRBV11-2 and TRBJ1-2, with 7 bases lining up with TRBD1. Trimming removed 4 bases from V and 12 bases from J; junction bases left unmatched: 11. The CDR3 sequence is 13 residues long. Germline V gene sequence: CDR1 SGHAT, CDR2 FQNNGV. The CDR3 nucleotides are TGTGCCAGCAGCTCGACAAGACAGGGAGGGAACACCTTC. Translated: CASSSTRQGGNTF.

This clonotype was seen a few times. The V and J genes are TRBV11-2 and TRBJ2-3; no definite D call. The CDR3 has 19 residues. Germline assignment: CDR1 SGHAT and CDR2 FQNNGV. V was trimmed by 1 base and J by 0 bases, leaving 20 bases between them. This CDR3 reads CASSLGPYGGITSTDTQYF. The CDR3 region has the DNA TGTGCCAGCAGCTTAGGACCGTACGGCGGAATAACCAGCACAGATACGCAGTATTTT.

This clonotype was counted between two and nine times. J is TRBJ2-7 and V is TRBV4-1, with D tentatively TRBD1 or TRBD2 (8 bases each). The CDR3 contains 14 residues. Germline CDR1 and CDR2: MGHRA and YSYEKL. Trimming took 4 bases from V and 7 from J, leaving 17 bases between them. The CDR3 here is CASSLRTGTREQYF. The CDR3 DNA reads as TGCGCCAGCAGCCTTAGGACAGGGACTAGGGAGCAGTACTTC.

V is TRBV19 and J is TRBJ1-2; no firm D call. Trimming took off 9 bases at V and 8 bases at J, with 25 bases between the two ends. The CDR3 is 15 residues long. Looked up from germline, CDR1 is LNHDA and CDR2 is SQIVND (reference sequence). In DNA form, the CDR3 reads TGTGCCAGCGCGGAGGAGGGAAATAACGGAGACGGCTACACCTTC. Its protein product is CASAEEGNNGDGYTF. The full variable domain, its missing parts supplied by reference TRBV19 and TRBJ1-2, is DGGITQSPKYLFRKEGQNVTLSCEQNLNHDAMYWYRQDPGQGLRLIYYSQIVNDFQKGDIAEGYSVSREKKESFPLTVTSAQKNPTAFYLCASAEEGNNGDGYTFGSGTRLTVV.